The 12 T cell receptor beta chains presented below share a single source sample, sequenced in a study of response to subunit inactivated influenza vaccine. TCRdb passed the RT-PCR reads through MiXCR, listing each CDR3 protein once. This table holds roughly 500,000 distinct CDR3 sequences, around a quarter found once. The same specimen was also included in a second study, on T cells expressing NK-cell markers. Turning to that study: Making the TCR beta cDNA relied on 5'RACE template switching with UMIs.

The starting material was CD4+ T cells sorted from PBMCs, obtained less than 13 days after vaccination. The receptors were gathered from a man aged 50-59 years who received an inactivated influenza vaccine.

The CDR3, as DNA: TGTGCCAGCAGCGAAAGTTATTACGAGCAGTACTTC. Amino acid sequence: CASSESYYEQYF. V gene TRBV6-1 combines with J gene TRBJ2-7; the D is unclear. V lost 6 bases to trimming and J lost 4 bases, with 10 bases between them. CDR1 is MNHNS, CDR2 SASEGT, per germline. The CDR3 is 12 amino acids.

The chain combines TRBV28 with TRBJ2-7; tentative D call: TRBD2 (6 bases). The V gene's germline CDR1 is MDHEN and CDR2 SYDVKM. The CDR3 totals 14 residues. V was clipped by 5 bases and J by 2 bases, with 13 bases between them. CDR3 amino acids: CASSPGTFAYEQYF. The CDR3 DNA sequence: TGTGCCAGCAGTCCCGGGACTTTTGCCTACGAGCAGTACTTC.

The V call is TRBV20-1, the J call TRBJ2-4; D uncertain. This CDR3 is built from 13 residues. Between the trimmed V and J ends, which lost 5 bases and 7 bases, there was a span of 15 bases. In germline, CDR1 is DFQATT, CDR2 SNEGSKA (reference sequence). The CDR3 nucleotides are TGCAGTGCTTCTACCTGGCATGGGAACATTCAGTACTTC. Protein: CSASTWHGNIQYF.

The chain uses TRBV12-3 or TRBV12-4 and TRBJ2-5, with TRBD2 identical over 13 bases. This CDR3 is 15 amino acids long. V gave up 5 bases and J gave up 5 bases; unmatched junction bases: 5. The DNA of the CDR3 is TGTGCCAGCAGTCCCGGGACTAGCGGGGTTGAGACCCAGTACTTC. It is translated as CASSPGTSGVETQYF.

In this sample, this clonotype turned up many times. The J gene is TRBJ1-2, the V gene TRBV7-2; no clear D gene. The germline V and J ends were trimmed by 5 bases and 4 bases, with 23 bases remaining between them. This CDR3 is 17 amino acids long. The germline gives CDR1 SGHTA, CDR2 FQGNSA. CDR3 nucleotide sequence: TGTGCCAGCAGCGTCTCGAATTTCTGGGCAGGCGCCTATGGCTACACCTTC. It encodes CASSVSNFWAGAYGYTF.

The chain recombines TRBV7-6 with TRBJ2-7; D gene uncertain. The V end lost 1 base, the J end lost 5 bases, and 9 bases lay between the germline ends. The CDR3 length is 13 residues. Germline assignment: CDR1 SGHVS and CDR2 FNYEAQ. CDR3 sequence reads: CASSLGIRDEQYF. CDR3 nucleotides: TGTGCCAGCAGCTTAGGCATACGGGACGAGCAGTACTTC.

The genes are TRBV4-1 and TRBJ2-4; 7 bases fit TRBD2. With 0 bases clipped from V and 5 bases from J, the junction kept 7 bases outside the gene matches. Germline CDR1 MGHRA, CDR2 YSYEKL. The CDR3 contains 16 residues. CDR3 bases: TGCGCCAGCAGCCAAGAGCGGGGGAGAAAGGAAAACATTCAGTACTTC. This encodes CASSQERGRKENIQYF.

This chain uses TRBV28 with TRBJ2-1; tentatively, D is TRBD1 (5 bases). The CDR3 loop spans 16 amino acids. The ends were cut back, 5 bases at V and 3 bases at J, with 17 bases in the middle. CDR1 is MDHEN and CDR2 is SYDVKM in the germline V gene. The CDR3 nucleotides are TGTGCCAGCAGTACCCCCCAGGGTAACAACTACAATGAGCAGTTCTTC. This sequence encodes CASSTPQGNNYNEQFF.

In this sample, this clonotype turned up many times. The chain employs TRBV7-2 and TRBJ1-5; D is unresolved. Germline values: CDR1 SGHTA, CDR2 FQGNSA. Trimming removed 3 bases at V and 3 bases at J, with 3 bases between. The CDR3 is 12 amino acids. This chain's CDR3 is CASSFNNQPQHF. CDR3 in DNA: TGTGCCAGCAGCTTTAACAATCAGCCCCAGCATTTT. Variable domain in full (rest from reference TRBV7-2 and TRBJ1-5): GAGVSQSPSNKVTEKGKDVELRCDPISGHTALYWYRQSLGQGLEFLIYFQGNSAPDKSGLPSDRFSAERTGGSVSTLTIQRTQQEDSAVYLCASSFNNQPQHFGDGTRLSIL.

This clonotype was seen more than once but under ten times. CDR3 bases: TGCGCCAGCAGCTTGGGGTTCGTAGATACGCAGTATTTT. Its translation: CASSLGFVDTQYF. The chain combines TRBV5-1 with TRBJ2-3, with D unclear. The CDR3 totals 13 residues. Trimming removed 0 bases from V and 5 bases from J, with 7 bases in between. Per germline, CDR1 SGHRS and CDR2 YFSETQ.

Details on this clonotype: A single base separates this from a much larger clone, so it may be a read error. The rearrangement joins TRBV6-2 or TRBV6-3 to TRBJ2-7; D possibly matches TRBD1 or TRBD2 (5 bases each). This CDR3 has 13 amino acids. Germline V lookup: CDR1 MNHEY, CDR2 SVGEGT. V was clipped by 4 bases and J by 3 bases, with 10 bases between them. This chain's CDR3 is CASSSGPVYEQYF. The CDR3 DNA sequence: TGTGCCAGCAGTTCGGGACCGGTCTACGAGCAGTACTTC.

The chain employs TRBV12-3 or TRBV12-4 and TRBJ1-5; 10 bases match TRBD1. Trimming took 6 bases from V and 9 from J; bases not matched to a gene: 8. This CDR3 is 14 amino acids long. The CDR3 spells CASSGDRGFWPQHF. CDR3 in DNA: TGTGCCAGCAGCGGGGACAGGGGTTTTTGGCCCCAGCATTTT.